The 25 T cell receptor beta chains below come from one sample, sequenced in a study of CD8 T cells in ankylosing spondylitis. TCRdb recomputed calls from the 5' RACE reads with MiXCR, one row per CDR3 protein. The sample contains 250,000 to 350,000 distinct CDR3 sequences, 15% to 20% of which appear only once. The sample consisted of blood, either unsorted or a sorted T cell fraction (not recorded which). The receptors come from a male donor with ankylosing spondylitis or in good health (not recorded which).

A few counts support this clonotype. The rearrangement joins TRBV5-1 to TRBJ2-1; 8 positions match TRBD1. CDR3 length: 16 amino acids. Germline values: CDR1 SGHRS, CDR2 YFSETQ. V shed 4 bases, J shed 0 bases, and the junction held 6 bases outside the gene matches. In nucleotides, the CDR3 is TGCGCCAGCAGCCCGGGACAGGTCCTCTCCTACAATGAGCAGTTCTTC. Protein sequence: CASSPGQVLSYNEQFF.

This clonotype has at least ten counts. The V call is TRBV20-1, the J call TRBJ1-5; D uncertain. The germline V gene encodes CDR1 DFQATT and CDR2 SNEGSKA (reference sequence). The CDR3 runs to 13 residues. V was shortened by 1 base and J by 5 bases, with 9 bases between the two germline ends. CDR3 loop: CSARAGWDQPQHF. For the CDR3, the DNA is TGCAGTGCTAGAGCGGGTTGGGATCAGCCCCAGCATTTT.

The chain couples TRBV6-1 to TRBJ2-4, with D possibly matching TRBD1 (7 bases). Trimming stripped 6 bases from V and 6 bases from J, with 15 bases between. Germline V gives CDR1 MNHNS, CDR2 SASEGT. This CDR3 region has 14 residues. CDR3: CASSPGGMTNIQYF. The CDR3 DNA follows: TGTGCCAGCAGCCCAGGGGGGATGACAAACATTCAGTACTTC.

This clonotype was recorded a few times. The V call is TRBV5-1, the J call TRBJ1-3; no clear D gene. CDR3 size: 15 residues. The germline CDR1 and CDR2 sequences are SGHRS and YFSETQ. The V gene lost 4 bases and the J gene lost 0 bases, with 11 bases spanning the gap. The CDR3 DNA follows: TGCGCCAGCAGCCTGGGCCACCTCTCTGGAAACACCATATATTTT. Amino acid sequence: CASSLGHLSGNTIYF.

This clonotype appeared a few times. The rearrangement joins TRBV12-3 or TRBV12-4 to TRBJ2-2, with TRBD2 identical over 9 bases. J gave up 6 bases and V 3 bases, and 8 bases lay outside the gene matches. This CDR3 comprises 16 residues. CDR3 region: CASSFHLAGRPGELFF. The CDR3 coding sequence is TGTGCCAGCAGTTTCCACCTAGCGGGGCGGCCCGGGGAGCTGTTTTTT.

This clonotype was seen more than once but under ten times. The chain couples TRBV27 to TRBJ1-6; a possible D gene is TRBD1 (5 bases). Trimming pared 1 base from V and 5 bases from J, leaving 15 bases between. Germline V lookup: CDR1 MNHEY, CDR2 SMNVEV (reference sequence). CDR3 size: 17 residues. CDR3 sequence: CASSLWARVGNNSPLHF. DNA of the CDR3: TGTGCCAGCAGTTTATGGGCCAGGGTGGGGAATAATTCACCCCTCCACTTT.

The genes are TRBV7-7 and TRBJ2-1; 8 bases match TRBD2. Trimming cost V 4 bases and J 5 bases; bases outside gene matches: 7. The CDR3 runs 15 residues. The germline V gene encodes CDR1 SSHAT and CDR2 FNYEAQ (reference sequence). The CDR3 is CASSSGLGGNNEQFF. CDR3 sequence (DNA): TGTGCCAGCAGCTCGGGACTAGGAGGAAACAATGAGCAGTTCTTC. Together with reference TRBV7-7 and TRBJ2-1, the CDR3 gives the full variable domain: GAGVSQSPRYKVTKRGQDVTLRCDPISSHATLYWYQQALGQGPEFLTYFNYEAQPDKSGLPSDRFSAERPEGSISTLTIQRTEQRDSAMYRCASSSGLGGNNEQFFGPGTRLTVL.

A few counts support this clonotype. The chain is built from TRBV5-1 and TRBJ1-3; tentatively, D is TRBD1 (5 bases). The germline V gene encodes CDR1 SGHRS and CDR2 YFSETQ. Trimming stripped 4 bases from V and 2 bases from J, with 16 bases between. The CDR3 contains 16 residues. DNA of the CDR3: TGCGCCAGCAGCAATCGGGACCGGATGGCTGGAAACACCATATATTTT. This translates into CASSNRDRMAGNTIYF. Supplemented by reference TRBV5-1 and TRBJ1-3, the full variable domain reads KAGVTQTPRYLIKTRGQQVTLSCSPISGHRSVSWYQQTPGQGLQFLFEYFSETQRNKGNFPGRFSGRQFSNSRSEMNVSTLELGDSALYLCASSNRDRMAGNTIYFGEGSWLTVV.

This clonotype turned up a few times. V is TRBV20-1 and J is TRBJ2-7; 7 bases match TRBD2. V shed 7 bases and J 0 bases; nucleotides not matched to a gene: 9. The CDR3 length is 14 residues. CDR1 and CDR2 from the germline V gene are DFQATT and SNEGSKA (reference sequence). CDR3 DNA: TGCAGTGGGCTCGGCCCGGGGGGCTCCTACGAGCAGTACGTC. Amino acid sequence: CSGLGPGGSYEQYV.

The chain's CDR3 is CASEDRVGTDTQYF. The CDR3 region has the DNA TGTGCCAGCGAGGACAGGGTCGGCACAGATACGCAGTATTTT. V gene TRBV25-1 combines with J gene TRBJ2-3; the match to TRBD1 covers 8 bases. Germline lookup yields CDR1 MGHDK and CDR2 SYGVNS. V trimming: 8 bases; J trimming: 1 base; junction bases outside the gene matches: 5. The CDR3 extends over 14 amino acids.

This clonotype turned up a few times. This rearrangement joins TRBV6-5 to TRBJ2-5; D is perhaps TRBD1 (6 bases). Trimming removed 4 bases from V and 7 bases from J, with 19 bases in between. This CDR3 is built from 15 residues. Germline assignment: CDR1 MNHEY and CDR2 SVGAGI. The CDR3 sequence: CASSFQTGHSGTQYF. In DNA form, the CDR3 reads TGTGCCAGCAGTTTCCAAACAGGGCACAGCGGGACCCAGTACTTC.

The chain uses TRBV7-9 and TRBJ2-1; D gene ambiguous. This CDR3 contains 13 residues. From germline, CDR1 is SEHNR and CDR2 FQNEAQ (reference sequence). The ends were cut back, 1 base at V and 10 bases at J, with 11 bases in the middle. Here the CDR3 reads CASSLELRHEQFF. The CDR3 nucleotides are TGTGCCAGCAGCTTAGAATTGCGCCACGAGCAGTTCTTC.

The V call is TRBV9, the J call TRBJ2-3; TRBD2 matches at 8 bases. The germline CDR1 and CDR2 sequences are SGDLS and YYNGEE. CDR3 length equals 15 residues. V gave up 5 bases and J gave up 5 bases; unmatched junction bases: 10. This chain's CDR3 is CASSTGRRGGDTQYF. CDR3 nucleotide sequence: TGTGCCAGCAGTACAGGGCGACGGGGGGGAGATACGCAGTATTTT.

In this sample, this clonotype turned up many times. The CDR3 is CASSLRVPNTEAFF. CDR3 bases: TGTGCCAGCAGTTTGAGGGTACCTAACACTGAAGCTTTCTTT. This sequence joins TRBV12-3 or TRBV12-4 and TRBJ1-1; D is unclear. This CDR3 region has 14 residues. V dropped 3 bases and J dropped 2 bases, with 10 bases sitting between them.

The chain links TRBV20-1 to TRBJ2-5, with 8 bases that match TRBD2. The V gene end was trimmed by 2 bases and the J gene end by 5 bases; junction bases not matched to a gene: 13. Germline assignment: CDR1 DFQATT and CDR2 SNEGSKA (reference sequence). The CDR3 totals 16 residues. The CDR3 sequence: CSARRELAAAGETQYF. The CDR3 DNA reads as TGCAGTGCTAGAAGGGAACTAGCGGCCGCGGGGGAGACCCAGTACTTC.

This sequence joins TRBV2 and TRBJ1-5; 8 bases match TRBD1. The CDR3 covers 12 residues. Trimming cost V 6 bases and J 7 bases; bases outside gene matches: 2. The germline gives CDR1 SNHLY, CDR2 FYNNEI. Here the CDR3 reads CASRDRGQPQHF. The CDR3 DNA is TGTGCCAGCAGAGACAGGGGACAGCCCCAGCATTTT.

This clonotype is a singleton in its sample. The gene calls are TRBV11-2 and TRBJ2-4, with 7 bases lining up with TRBD1. The V segment lost 4 bases and the J segment 0 bases; nucleotides outside the gene matches: 9. Germline assignment: CDR1 SGHAT and CDR2 FQNNGV. The CDR3 contains 17 residues. CDR3 in DNA: TGTGCCAGCAGCTCCACCCGGGACAGTCTAGCCAAAAACATTCAGTACTTC. This encodes CASSSTRDSLAKNIQYF.

This clonotype appeared a few times. The chain has TRBV24-1 and TRBJ2-2, with 9 positions matching TRBD1. The CDR3 totals 19 residues. Germline V CDR1 and CDR2: KGHDR, SFDVKD. V was pared by 5 bases and J by 3 bases, with 15 bases of the junction left unmatched. CDR3 region: CATSGFPPYRTGDTGELFF. CDR3 sequence (DNA): TGTGCCACCAGTGGATTTCCACCATACCGGACAGGGGACACCGGGGAGCTGTTTTTT.

The table lists this clonotype with a count of one. A much larger clonotype is one base distant, so this may be a read error. The V and J genes are TRBV20-1 and TRBJ1-5; D remains unclear. V was pared by 3 bases and J by 3 bases, with 9 bases between. The V gene's germline CDR1 is DFQATT and CDR2 SNEGSKA (reference sequence). The CDR3 totals 13 residues. CDR3 sequence: CSARGRPNQPQHF. In DNA, the CDR3 is TGCAGTGCTAGGGGCAGACCCAATCAGCCCCAGCATTTT.

The chain combines TRBV18 with TRBJ1-3; maybe TRBD1 (5 bases). V shed 3 bases and J shed 0 bases, with 12 bases lying between them. There are 16 residues in the CDR3. Per germline, CDR1 KGHSH and CDR2 LQKENI. This chain's CDR3 is CASSPLPDNSGNTIYF. The CDR3 bases are TGTGCCAGCTCACCTTTACCGGACAACTCTGGAAACACCATATATTTT.

This clonotype was seen at least ten times. The genes are TRBV20-1 and TRBJ2-3, with no clear D. CDR1 DFQATT and CDR2 SNEGSKA come from the germline V gene (reference sequence). The CDR3 covers 12 residues. V was trimmed by 7 bases and J by 1 base, leaving 9 bases between them. CDR3 DNA: TGCAGTGTGGCAAGGGGCACAGATACGCAGTATTTT. Protein sequence: CSVARGTDTQYF.

The sample holds a few counts of this clonotype. The chain carries TRBV15 and TRBJ1-5; D possibly corresponds to TRBD1 (5 bases). Germline lookup yields CDR1 LNHNV and CDR2 YYDKDF (reference sequence). This CDR3 has 13 amino acids. V lost 0 bases and J lost 6, with 6 bases in between. DNA for the CDR3: TGTGCCACCAGCAGAGATAGGGGTCAGCCCCAGCATTTT. It translates to CATSRDRGQPQHF. Supplemented by reference TRBV15 and TRBJ1-5, the full variable domain reads DAMVIQNPRYQVTQFGKPVTLSCSQTLNHNVMYWYQQKSSQAPKLLFHYYDKDFNNEADTPDNFQSRRPNTSFCFLDIRSPGLGDTAMYLCATSRDRGQPQHFGDGTRLSIL.

In its sample, this clonotype was seen many times. CDR3: CSARDLAGGEKLFF. The CDR3 DNA reads TGCAGTGCTAGAGATCTAGCAGGCGGTGAAAAACTGTTTTTT. The rearrangement uses TRBV20-1 and TRBJ1-4; D is undetermined. This CDR3 has 14 amino acids. V was shortened by 0 bases and J by 7 bases, with 12 bases between the two germline ends. Germline V CDR1 and CDR2: DFQATT, SNEGSKA (reference sequence).

This clonotype was counted many times. V is TRBV5-1 and J is TRBJ2-1; D is possibly TRBD2 (6 bases). V lost 1 base to trimming and J lost 0 bases, with 8 bases between them. This CDR3 region has 15 residues. CDR1 and CDR2 from the germline V gene are SGHRS and YFSETQ. The CDR3 spells CASSLNGGSYNEQFF. The CDR3, as DNA: TGCGCCAGCAGCTTGAACGGGGGCTCCTACAATGAGCAGTTCTTC.

This clonotype was detected a few times. This chain uses TRBV2 with TRBJ2-1; D possibly corresponds to TRBD2 (6 bases). V was trimmed by 8 bases and J by 0 bases, leaving 11 bases between them. The CDR3 runs to 14 residues. Germline CDR1 SNHLY, CDR2 FYNNEI. The CDR3 nucleotides read TGTGCCAGCCACGGGGGAGGCTCCTACAATGAGCAGTTCTTC. Protein product: CASHGGGSYNEQFF.